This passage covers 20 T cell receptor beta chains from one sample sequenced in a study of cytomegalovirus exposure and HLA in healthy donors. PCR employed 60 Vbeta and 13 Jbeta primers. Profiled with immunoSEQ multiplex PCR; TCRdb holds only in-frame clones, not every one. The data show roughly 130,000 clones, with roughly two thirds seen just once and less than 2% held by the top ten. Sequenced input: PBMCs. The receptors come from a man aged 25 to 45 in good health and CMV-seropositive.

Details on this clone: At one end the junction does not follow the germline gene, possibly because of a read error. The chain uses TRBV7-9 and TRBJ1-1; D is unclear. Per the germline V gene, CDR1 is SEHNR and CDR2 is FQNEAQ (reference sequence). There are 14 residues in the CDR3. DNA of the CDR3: TGTGCCAGCAGCTTAGTGGCGGGAAACAGTGAAGCTTTCTTT. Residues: CASSLVAGNSEAFF.

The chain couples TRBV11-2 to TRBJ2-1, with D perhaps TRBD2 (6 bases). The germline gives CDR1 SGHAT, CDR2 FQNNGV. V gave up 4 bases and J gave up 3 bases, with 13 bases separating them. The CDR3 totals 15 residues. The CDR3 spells CASSSLPEGYNEQFF. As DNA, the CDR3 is TGTGCCAGCAGCTCCCTACCGGAGGGCTACAATGAGCAGTTCTTC. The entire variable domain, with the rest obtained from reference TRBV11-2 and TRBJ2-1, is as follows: EAGVAQSPRYKIIEKRQSVAFWCNPISGHATLYWYQQILGQGPKLLIQFQNNGVVDDSQLPKDRFSAERLKGVDSTLKIQPAKLEDSAVYLCASSSLPEGYNEQFFGPGTRLTVL.

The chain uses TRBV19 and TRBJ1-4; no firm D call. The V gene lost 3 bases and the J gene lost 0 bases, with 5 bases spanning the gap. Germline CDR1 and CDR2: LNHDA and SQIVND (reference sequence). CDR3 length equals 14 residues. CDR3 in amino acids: CASSIRSTNEKLFF. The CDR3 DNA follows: TGTGCCAGTAGTATCAGGTCAACTAATGAAAAACTGTTTTTT.

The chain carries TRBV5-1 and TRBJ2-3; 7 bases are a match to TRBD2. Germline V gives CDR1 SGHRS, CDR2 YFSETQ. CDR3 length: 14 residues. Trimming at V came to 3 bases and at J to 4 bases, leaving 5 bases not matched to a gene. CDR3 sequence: CASSSTSSPDTQYF. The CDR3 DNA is TGCGCCAGCAGCTCGACTAGCTCCCCAGATACGCAGTATTTT.

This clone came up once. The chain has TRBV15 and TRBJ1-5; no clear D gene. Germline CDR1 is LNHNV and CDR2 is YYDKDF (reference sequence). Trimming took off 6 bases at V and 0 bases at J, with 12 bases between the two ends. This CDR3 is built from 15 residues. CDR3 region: CATRPYPYSNQPQHF. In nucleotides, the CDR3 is TGTGCCACCAGGCCGTACCCCTATAGCAATCAGCCCCAGCATTTT.

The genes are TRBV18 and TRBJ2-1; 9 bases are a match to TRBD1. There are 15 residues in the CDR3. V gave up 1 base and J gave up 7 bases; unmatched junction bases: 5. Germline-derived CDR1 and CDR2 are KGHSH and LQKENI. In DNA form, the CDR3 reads TGTGCCAGCTCACCACTACAGGGGGCGAAGAATGAGCAGTTCTTC. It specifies CASSPLQGAKNEQFF.

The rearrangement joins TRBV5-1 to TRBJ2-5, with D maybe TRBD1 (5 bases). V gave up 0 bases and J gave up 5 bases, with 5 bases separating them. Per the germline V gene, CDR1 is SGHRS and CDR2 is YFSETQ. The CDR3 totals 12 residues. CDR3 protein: CASSLEGETQYF. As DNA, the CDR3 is TGCGCCAGCAGCTTGGAGGGGGAGACCCAGTACTTC. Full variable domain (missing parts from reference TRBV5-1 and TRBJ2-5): KAGVTQTPRYLIKTRGQQVTLSCSPISGHRSVSWYQQTPGQGLQFLFEYFSETQRNKGNFPGRFSGRQFSNSRSEMNVSTLELGDSALYLCASSLEGETQYFGPGTRLLVL.

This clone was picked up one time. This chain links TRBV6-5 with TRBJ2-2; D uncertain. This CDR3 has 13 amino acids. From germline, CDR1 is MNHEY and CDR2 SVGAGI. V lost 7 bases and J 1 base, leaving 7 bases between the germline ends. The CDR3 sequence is CASTRVNTGELFF. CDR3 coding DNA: TGTGCCAGCACTCGGGTGAACACCGGGGAGCTGTTTTTT.

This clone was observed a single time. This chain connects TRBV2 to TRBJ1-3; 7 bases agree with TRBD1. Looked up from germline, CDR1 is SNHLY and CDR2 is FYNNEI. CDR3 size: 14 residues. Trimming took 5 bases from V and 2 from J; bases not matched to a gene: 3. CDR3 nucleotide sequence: TGTGCCAGCAGTCAGGGGGTGGCTGGAAACACCATATATTTT. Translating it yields CASSQGVAGNTIYF.

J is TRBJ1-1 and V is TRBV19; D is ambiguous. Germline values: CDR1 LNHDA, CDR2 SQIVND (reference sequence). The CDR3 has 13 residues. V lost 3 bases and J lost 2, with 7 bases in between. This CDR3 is CASSIGRNTEAFF. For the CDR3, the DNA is TGTGCCAGTAGTATCGGGAGAAACACTGAAGCTTTCTTT.

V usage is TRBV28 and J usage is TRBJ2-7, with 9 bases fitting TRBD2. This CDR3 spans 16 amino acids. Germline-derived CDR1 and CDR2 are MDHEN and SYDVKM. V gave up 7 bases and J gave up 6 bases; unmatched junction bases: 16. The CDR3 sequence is CASTETSGSLRGEQYF. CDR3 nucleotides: TGTGCCAGCACCGAGACTAGCGGCTCCCTTCGAGGCGAGCAGTACTTC.

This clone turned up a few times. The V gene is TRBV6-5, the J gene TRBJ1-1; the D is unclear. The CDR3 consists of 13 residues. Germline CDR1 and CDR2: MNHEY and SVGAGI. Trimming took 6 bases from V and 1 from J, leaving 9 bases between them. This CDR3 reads CASSGLQNTEAFF. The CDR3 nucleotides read TGTGCCAGCAGCGGACTTCAGAACACTGAAGCTTTCTTT.

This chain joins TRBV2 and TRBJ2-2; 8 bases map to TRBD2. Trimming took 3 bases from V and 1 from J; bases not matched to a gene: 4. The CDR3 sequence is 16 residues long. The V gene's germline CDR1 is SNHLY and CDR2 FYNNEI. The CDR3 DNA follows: TGTGCCAGCAGTGAGATGCTAGCGGGGAACACCGGGGAGCTGTTTTTT. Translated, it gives CASSEMLAGNTGELFF.

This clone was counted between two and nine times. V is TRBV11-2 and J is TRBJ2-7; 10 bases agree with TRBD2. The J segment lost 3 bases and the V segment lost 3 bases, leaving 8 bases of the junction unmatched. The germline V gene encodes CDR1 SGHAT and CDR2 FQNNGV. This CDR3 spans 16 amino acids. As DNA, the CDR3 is TGTGCCAGCAGCTTTCGACTAGCGGGTACACTCTACGAGCAGTACTTC. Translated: CASSFRLAGTLYEQYF. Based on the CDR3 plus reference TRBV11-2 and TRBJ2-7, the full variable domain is EAGVAQSPRYKIIEKRQSVAFWCNPISGHATLYWYQQILGQGPKLLIQFQNNGVVDDSQLPKDRFSAERLKGVDSTLKIQPAKLEDSAVYLCASSFRLAGTLYEQYFGPGTRLTVT.

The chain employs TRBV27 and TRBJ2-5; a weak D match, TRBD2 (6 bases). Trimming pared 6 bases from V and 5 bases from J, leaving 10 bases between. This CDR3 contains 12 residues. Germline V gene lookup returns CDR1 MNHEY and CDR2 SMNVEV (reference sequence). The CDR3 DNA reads TGTGCCAGCAGCTCAGGGAGGGAGACCCAGTACTTC. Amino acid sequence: CASSSGRETQYF.

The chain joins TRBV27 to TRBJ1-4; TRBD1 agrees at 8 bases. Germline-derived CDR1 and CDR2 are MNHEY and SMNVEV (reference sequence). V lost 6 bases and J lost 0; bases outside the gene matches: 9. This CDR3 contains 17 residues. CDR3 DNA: TGTGCCAGCAGATTCGACAGGGGTGGTGCAACTAATGAAAAACTGTTTTTT. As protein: CASRFDRGGATNEKLFF. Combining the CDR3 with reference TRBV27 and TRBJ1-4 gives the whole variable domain EAQVTQNPRYLITVTGKKLTVTCSQNMNHEYMSWYRQDPGLGLRQIYYSMNVEVTDKGDVPEGYKVSRKEKRNFPLILESPSPNQTSLYFCASRFDRGGATNEKLFFGSGTQLSVL.

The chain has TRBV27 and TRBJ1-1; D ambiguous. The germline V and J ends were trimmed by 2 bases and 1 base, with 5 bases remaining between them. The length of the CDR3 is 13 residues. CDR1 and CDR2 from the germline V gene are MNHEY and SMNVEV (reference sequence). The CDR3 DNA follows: TGTGCCAGCAGTTTACGCGGGAACACTGAAGCTTTCTTT. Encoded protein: CASSLRGNTEAFF.

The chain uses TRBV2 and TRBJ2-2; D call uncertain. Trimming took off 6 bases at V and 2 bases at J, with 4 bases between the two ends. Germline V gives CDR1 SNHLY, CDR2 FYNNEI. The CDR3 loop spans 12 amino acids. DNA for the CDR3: TGTGCCAGCAGCAGAAACACCGGGGAGCTGTTTTTT. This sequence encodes CASSRNTGELFF.

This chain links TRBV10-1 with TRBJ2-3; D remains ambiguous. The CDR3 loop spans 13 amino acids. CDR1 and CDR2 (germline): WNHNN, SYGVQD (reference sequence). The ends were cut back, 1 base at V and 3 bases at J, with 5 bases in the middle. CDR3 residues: CASSEFRTDTQYF. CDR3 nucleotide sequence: TGCGCCAGCAGTGAGTTCCGGACAGATACGCAGTATTTT.

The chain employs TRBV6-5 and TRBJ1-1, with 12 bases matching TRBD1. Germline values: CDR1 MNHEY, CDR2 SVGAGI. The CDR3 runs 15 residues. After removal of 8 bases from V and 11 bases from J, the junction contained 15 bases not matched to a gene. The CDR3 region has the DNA TGTGCCAGCTTTCCGACACCGGGACAGGGGGCTAGGGCTTTCTTT. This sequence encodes CASFPTPGQGARAFF.